A single sample gave rise to the 5 T cell receptor beta chains below, sequenced in a study of T cell repertoires in cytomegalovirus infection. TCRdb re-called the reads through MiXCR, storing one row per CDR3 protein. The table records roughly 230,000 distinct CDR3 sequences, 22% of them present only once. Sequenced input: CD8+ T cells from PBMCs. All receptors come from a human donor in good health (CMV status not recorded). Some clones in this sample may be carry-over from other donors' samples.

A note on this clonotype: The junction shows a germline mismatch at one end, possibly a read error. CDR3 sequence: CASSSGTGISRNF. The CDR3 coding sequence is TGTGCCAGCTCGTCCGGGACAGGGATCTCACGGAACTTC. J is TRBJ2-7 and V is TRBV18, with 9 nucleotides matching TRBD1. Per germline, CDR1 KGHSH and CDR2 LQKENI. This CDR3 is 13 amino acids long.

V is TRBV7-9 and J is TRBJ1-6, with D uncertain. Germline CDR1 SEHNR, CDR2 FQNEAQ (reference sequence). Trimming stripped 7 bases from V and 8 bases from J, with 9 bases between. The CDR3 covers 12 residues. The CDR3 protein is CASMRADSPLHF. CDR3 bases: TGTGCCAGCATGCGGGCGGATTCACCCCTCCACTTT.

The genes are TRBV4-2 and TRBJ2-5; D remains ambiguous. CDR3 length: 12 residues. Germline CDR1 reads LGHNA; CDR2 reads YNFKEQ. The V and J ends lost 2 bases and 5 bases respectively, with 6 bases between them. CDR3 residues: CASSQPRETQYF. The CDR3 coding sequence is TGTGCCAGCAGCCAACCCCGGGAGACCCAGTACTTC.

CDR3 residues: CASSPGLLDGELFF. CDR3 sequence (DNA): TGTGCCAGCAGTCCGGGTCTTTTGGACGGGGAGCTGTTTTTT. The chain carries TRBV28 and TRBJ2-2; D uncertain. CDR3 length: 14 amino acids. The germline CDR1 and CDR2 sequences are MDHEN and SYDVKM. V lost 5 bases and J 7 bases, leaving 14 bases between the germline ends.

This sequence joins TRBV20-1 and TRBJ2-1; 8 bases map to TRBD2. V trimming: 5 bases; J trimming: 3 bases; junction bases outside the gene matches: 12. Germline-derived CDR1 and CDR2 are DFQATT and SNEGSKA (reference sequence). This CDR3 has 16 amino acids. This CDR3 reads CSALSGGGAFYNEQFF. The CDR3 nucleotides are TGCAGTGCTCTTTCCGGGGGGGGGGCCTTCTACAATGAGCAGTTCTTC.